This is a list of T cell receptor beta chains from one sample in a study of T cells in localized non-small cell lung cancer. The protocol was immunoSEQ multiplex PCR, while the TCRdb copy is restricted to in-frame clones and leaves out a portion. Of about 31,000 clones in the sample, 85% to 95% were seen once. The sample consisted of peripheral blood, taken before any cancer treatment. These receptors all stem from a woman between 35 and 70 years old with stage I lung adenocarcinoma. Each CDR3 is given without its conserved first and last residue.

V gene: TRBV5-1; J gene: TRBJ1-1; CDR3 protein: ASVDMGGAETEAF
V gene: TRBV19; J gene: TRBJ1-1; CDR3 protein: ASSPLSGTRNTEAF
V gene: TRBV7-9; J gene: TRBJ2-3; CDR3 protein: ASSLASTDTQY
V gene: TRBV19; J gene: TRBJ2-7; CDR3 protein: ASSIRQGAPYEQY
V gene: TRBV9; J gene: TRBJ1-3; CDR3 protein: ASSVDSPPGNTIY
V gene: TRBV9; J gene: TRBJ2-3; CDR3 protein: ASSDGTSLGDTQY
V gene: TRBV11-3; J gene: TRBJ1-2; CDR3 protein: ASSQMGPLQSYGYT
V gene: TRBV18; J gene: TRBJ2-3; CDR3 protein: ASSPPGGTSGTDTQY
V gene: TRBV7-3; J gene: TRBJ2-3; CDR3 protein: ASRPLGTDTQY
V gene: TRBV6-1; J gene: TRBJ1-1; CDR3 protein: ASSLNSVNTEAF
V gene: TRBV19; J gene: TRBJ2-7; CDR3 protein: ASSIGTGISLHEQY
V gene: TRBV27; J gene: TRBJ2-1; CDR3 protein: ASSLSQTNEGQF
V gene: TRBV14; J gene: TRBJ2-5; CDR3 protein: ASSQDFYQETQY
V gene: TRBV2; J gene: TRBJ2-3; CDR3 protein: ASSPSGSGGGTQY
V gene: TRBV6-5; J gene: TRBJ1-1; CDR3 protein: ASSYSGMNTEAF
V gene: TRBV5-1; J gene: TRBJ2-5; CDR3 protein: ASSLVPGGQETQY
V gene: TRBV6-5; J gene: TRBJ1-1; CDR3 protein: ASSENWKAF
V gene: TRBV6-5; J gene: TRBJ1-1; CDR3 protein: ASSQGNTEAF
V gene: TRBV4-3; J gene: TRBJ2-1; CDR3 protein: ASSQAQLRNEQF
V gene: TRBV27; J gene: TRBJ2-3; CDR3 protein: ASSLLFTRTDTQY
V gene: TRBV6-5; J gene: TRBJ1-2; CDR3 protein: ASSFSMRRGYT
V gene: TRBV19; J gene: TRBJ1-5; CDR3 protein: ASSIEEGQGAYQPQH
V gene: TRBV6-5; J gene: TRBJ2-1; CDR3 protein: ASTPDGAPWDEQF
V gene: TRBV10-3; J gene: TRBJ1-6; CDR3 protein: AISELGTGGSPLH
V gene: TRBV5-1; J gene: TRBJ1-2; CDR3 protein: ASSLFNYNYGYT
V gene: TRBV27; J gene: TRBJ2-7; CDR3 protein: ASRTAGQGAYEQY
V gene: TRBV10-3; J gene: TRBJ2-1; CDR3 protein: AIDGGSGNEQF
V gene: TRBV4-3; J gene: TRBJ2-2; CDR3 protein: ASSQEYAASGGLTGELF
V gene: TRBV15; J gene: TRBJ2-1; CDR3 protein: ATSRDLGFYEQF
V gene: TRBV5-6; J gene: TRBJ1-1; CDR3 protein: ASSFGGAWNTEAF
V gene: TRBV7-2; J gene: TRBJ1-3; CDR3 protein: ASSLSLGTGGNTIY
V gene: TRBV2; J gene: TRBJ2-7; CDR3 protein: ASSLTWGGGEQY
V gene: TRBV15; J gene: TRBJ1-6; CDR3 protein: ATSRDLNSPLH
V gene: TRBV7-8; J gene: TRBJ2-3; CDR3 protein: ASSLVPGRADTQY
V gene: TRBV29-1; J gene: TRBJ2-2; CDR3 protein: STVGQGALNTGELF
V gene: TRBV29-1; J gene: TRBJ2-5; CDR3 protein: SVQNRDRFETQY
V gene: TRBV18; J gene: TRBJ1-1; CDR3 protein: ASSLTEGGYEAF
V gene: TRBV9; J gene: TRBJ2-1; CDR3 protein: ASSLSGGSSYNEQF
V gene: TRBV9; J gene: TRBJ2-7; CDR3 protein: ASSPRPEGLYEQY
V gene: TRBV29-1; J gene: TRBJ2-7; CDR3 protein: SVGENEQY
V gene: TRBV12-5; J gene: TRBJ2-5; CDR3 protein: ASGLGLAGGGETQY
V gene: TRBV2; J gene: TRBJ1-1; CDR3 protein: ASRVGNTEAF
V gene: TRBV7-2; J gene: TRBJ1-6; CDR3 protein: ASSFLDRGPGSPLH
V gene: TRBV5-1; J gene: TRBJ2-7; CDR3 protein: ASSVSASGTYEQY
V gene: TRBV7-6; J gene: TRBJ2-7; CDR3 protein: ASSPDWTLTYEQY
V gene: TRBV7-2; J gene: TRBJ1-3; CDR3 protein: ASSLALREFGNTIY